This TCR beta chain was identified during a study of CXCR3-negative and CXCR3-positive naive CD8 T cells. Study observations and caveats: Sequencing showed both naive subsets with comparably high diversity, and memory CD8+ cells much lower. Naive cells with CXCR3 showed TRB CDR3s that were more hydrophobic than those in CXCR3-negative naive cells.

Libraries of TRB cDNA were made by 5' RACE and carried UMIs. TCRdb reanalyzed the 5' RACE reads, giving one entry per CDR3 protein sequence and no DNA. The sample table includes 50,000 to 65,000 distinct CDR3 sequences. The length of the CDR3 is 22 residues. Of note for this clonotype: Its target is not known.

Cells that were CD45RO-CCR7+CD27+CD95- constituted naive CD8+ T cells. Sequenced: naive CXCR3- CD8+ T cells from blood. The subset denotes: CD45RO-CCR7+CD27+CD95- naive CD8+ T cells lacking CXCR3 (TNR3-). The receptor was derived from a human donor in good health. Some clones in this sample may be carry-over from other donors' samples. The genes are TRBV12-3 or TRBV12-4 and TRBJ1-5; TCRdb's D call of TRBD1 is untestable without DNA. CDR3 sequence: CASSSIGWRAGGQTSPDQPQHF.